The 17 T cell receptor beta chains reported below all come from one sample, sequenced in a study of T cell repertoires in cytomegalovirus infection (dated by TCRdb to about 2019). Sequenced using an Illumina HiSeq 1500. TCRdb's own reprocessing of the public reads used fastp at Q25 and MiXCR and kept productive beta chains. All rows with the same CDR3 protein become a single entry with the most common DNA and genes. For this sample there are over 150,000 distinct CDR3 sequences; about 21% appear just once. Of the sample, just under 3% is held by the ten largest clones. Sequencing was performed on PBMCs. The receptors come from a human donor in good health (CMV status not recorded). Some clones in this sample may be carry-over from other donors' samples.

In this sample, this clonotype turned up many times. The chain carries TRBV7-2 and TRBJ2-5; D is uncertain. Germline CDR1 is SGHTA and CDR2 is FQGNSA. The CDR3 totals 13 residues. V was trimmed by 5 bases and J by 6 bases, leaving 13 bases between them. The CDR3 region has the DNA TGTGCCAGCAGCAACCAATACCGGCAGACCCAGTACTTC. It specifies CASSNQYRQTQYF.

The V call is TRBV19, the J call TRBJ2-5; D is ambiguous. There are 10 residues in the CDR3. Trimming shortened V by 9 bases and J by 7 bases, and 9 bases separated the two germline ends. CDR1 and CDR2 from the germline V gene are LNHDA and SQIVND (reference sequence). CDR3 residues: CARVGGTQYF. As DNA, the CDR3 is TGTGCCAGAGTGGGCGGGACCCAGTACTTC.

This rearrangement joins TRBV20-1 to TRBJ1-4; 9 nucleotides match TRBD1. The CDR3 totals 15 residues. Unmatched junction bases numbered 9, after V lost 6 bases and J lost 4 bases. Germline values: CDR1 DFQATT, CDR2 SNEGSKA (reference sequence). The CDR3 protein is CSAVPGQGSNEKLFF. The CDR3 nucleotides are TGCAGTGCCGTCCCGGGACAGGGAAGTAATGAAAAACTGTTTTTT.

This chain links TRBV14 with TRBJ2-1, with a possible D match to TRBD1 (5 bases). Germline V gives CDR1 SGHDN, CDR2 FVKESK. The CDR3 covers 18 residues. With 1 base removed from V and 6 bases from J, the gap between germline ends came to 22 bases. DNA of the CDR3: TGTGCCAGCAGCCAAGGACATTGGCTGGGCCAGGGATCCAATGAGCAGTTCTTC. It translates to CASSQGHWLGQGSNEQFF.

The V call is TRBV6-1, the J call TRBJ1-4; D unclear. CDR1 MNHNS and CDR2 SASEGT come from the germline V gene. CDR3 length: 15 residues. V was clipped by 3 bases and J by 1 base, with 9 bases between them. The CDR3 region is CASSDPDLTNEKLFF. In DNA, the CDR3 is TGTGCCAGCAGTGACCCGGACCTAACTAATGAAAAACTGTTTTTT.

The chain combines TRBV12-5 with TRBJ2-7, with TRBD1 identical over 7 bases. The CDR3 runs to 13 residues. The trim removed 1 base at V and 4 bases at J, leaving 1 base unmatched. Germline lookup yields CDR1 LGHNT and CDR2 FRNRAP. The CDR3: CASGLAGQYEQYF. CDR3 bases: TGTGCTAGTGGTTTGGCGGGACAGTACGAGCAGTACTTC.

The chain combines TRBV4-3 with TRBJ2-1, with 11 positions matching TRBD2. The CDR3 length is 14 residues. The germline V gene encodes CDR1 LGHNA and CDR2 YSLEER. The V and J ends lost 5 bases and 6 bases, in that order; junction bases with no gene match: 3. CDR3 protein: CASSVTSGINEQFF. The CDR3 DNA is TGCGCCAGCAGCGTGACTAGCGGGATCAATGAGCAGTTCTTC.

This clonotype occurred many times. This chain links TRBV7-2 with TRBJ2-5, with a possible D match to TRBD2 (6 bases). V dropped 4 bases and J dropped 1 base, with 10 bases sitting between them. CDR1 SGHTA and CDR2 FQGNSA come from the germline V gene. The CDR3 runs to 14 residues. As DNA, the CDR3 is TGTGCCAGCAGCTCTCCGGGACTCCAAGAGACCCAGTACTTC. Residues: CASSSPGLQETQYF.

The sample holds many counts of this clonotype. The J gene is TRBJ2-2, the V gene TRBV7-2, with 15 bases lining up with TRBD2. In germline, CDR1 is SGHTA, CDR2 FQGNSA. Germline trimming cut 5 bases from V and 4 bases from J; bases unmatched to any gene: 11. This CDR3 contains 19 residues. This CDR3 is CASSAWTSGGATGTGELFF. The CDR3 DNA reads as TGTGCCAGCAGCGCATGGACTAGCGGGGGGGCGACAGGCACCGGGGAGCTGTTTTTT.

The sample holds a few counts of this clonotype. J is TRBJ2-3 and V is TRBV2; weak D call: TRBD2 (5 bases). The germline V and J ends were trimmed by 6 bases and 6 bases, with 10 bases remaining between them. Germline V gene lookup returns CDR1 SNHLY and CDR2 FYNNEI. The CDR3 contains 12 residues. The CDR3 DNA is TGTGCCAGCAGAGGACTGGGGGATACGCAGTATTTT. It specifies CASRGLGDTQYF.

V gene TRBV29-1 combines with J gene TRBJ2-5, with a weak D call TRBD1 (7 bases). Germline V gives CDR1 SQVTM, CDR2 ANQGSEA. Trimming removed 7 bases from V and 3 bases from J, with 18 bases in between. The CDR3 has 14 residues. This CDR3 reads CSAGAGTVKETQYF. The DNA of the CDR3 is TGCAGCGCCGGGGCGGGGACAGTGAAAGAGACCCAGTACTTC.

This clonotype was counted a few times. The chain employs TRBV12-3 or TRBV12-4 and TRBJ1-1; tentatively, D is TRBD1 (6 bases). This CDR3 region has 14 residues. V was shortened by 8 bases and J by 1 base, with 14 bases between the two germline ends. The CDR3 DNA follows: TGTGCCAGCTCTCAGGGGAGGGGGAACACTGAAGCTTTCTTT. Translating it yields CASSQGRGNTEAFF.

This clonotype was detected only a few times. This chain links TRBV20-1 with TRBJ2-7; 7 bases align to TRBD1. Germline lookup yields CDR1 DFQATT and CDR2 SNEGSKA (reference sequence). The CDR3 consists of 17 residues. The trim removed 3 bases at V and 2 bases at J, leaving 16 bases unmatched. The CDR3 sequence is CSASGSSRQGSPYEQYF. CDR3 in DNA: TGCAGTGCTAGTGGTAGTTCGCGACAGGGATCCCCCTACGAGCAGTACTTC.

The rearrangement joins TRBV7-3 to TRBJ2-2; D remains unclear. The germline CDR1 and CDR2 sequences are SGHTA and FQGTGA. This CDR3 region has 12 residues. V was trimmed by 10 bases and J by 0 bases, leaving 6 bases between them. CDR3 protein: CATGANTGELFF. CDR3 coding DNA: TGTGCCACCGGAGCGAACACCGGGGAGCTGTTTTTT.

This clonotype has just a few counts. DNA of the CDR3: TGTGCCATCAGTGAGTCGACGACTAGCGGCACAGATACGCAGTATTTT. Translated: CAISESTTSGTDTQYF. This chain joins TRBV10-3 and TRBJ2-3; 8 nucleotides line up with TRBD2. Losses at the gene ends were 0 bases for V and 1 base for J; bases not matched to a gene: 3. The CDR3 has 16 amino acids. Germline CDR1 and CDR2: ENHRY and SYGVKD.

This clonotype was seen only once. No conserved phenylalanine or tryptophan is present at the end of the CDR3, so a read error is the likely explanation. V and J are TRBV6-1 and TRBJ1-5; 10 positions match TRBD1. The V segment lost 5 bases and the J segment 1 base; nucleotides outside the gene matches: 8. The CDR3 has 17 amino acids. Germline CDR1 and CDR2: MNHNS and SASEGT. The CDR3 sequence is CASSSDRGRRSNQPQHS. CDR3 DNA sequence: TGTGCCAGCAGTTCTGACAGGGGGCGCCGGAGCAATCAGCCCCAGCATTCT.

The CDR3 nucleotides are TGTGCCAGCAAATTAAGGGGGGCAGGAAGCAATGAGCAGTTCTTC. This encodes CASKLRGAGSNEQFF. V and J are TRBV28 and TRBJ2-1; D is perhaps TRBD1 or TRBD2 (6 bases each). Germline loops: CDR1 MDHEN, CDR2 SYDVKM. The CDR3 contains 15 residues. Between the trimmed V and J ends, which lost 7 bases and 6 bases, there was a span of 19 bases. The full variable domain, completed using reference TRBV28 and TRBJ2-1, is DVKVTQSSRYLVKRTGEKVFLECVQDMDHENMFWYRQDPGLGLRLIYFSYDVKMKEKGDIPEGYSVSREKKERFSLILESASTNQTSMYLCASKLRGAGSNEQFFGPGTRLTVL.